This entry lists 28 T cell receptor beta chains sequenced from one sample in a study of T cells after yellow fever vaccination. MiXCR, run by TCRdb on the 5' RACE reads, gives a single entry per CDR3 protein. The sample yields around 53,000 distinct CDR3 sequences, less than 8% seen once. This material consisted of CD8+ T cells not binding an NS4B(214-222) dextramer, sorted from PBMCs, taken about 41 days after the first yellow fever vaccination. The receptors shown here come from a man aged 18 to 35 who received the YFV17D yellow fever vaccine.

The chain carries TRBV4-3 and TRBJ2-5; D may be TRBD2 (5 bases). The V end was cut by 0 bases, the J end by 5 bases, with 13 bases between. CDR1 is LGHNA, CDR2 YSLEER, per germline. This CDR3 spans 15 amino acids. The CDR3 protein is CASSQDPGLGETQYF. The CDR3 nucleotides are TGCGCCAGCAGCCAAGATCCGGGGTTAGGGGAGACCCAGTACTTC.

In its sample, this clonotype was seen a few times. J is TRBJ2-7 and V is TRBV7-6; 8 positions match TRBD1. After removal of 1 base from V and 2 bases from J, the junction contained 4 bases not matched to a gene. CDR1 and CDR2 from the germline V gene are SGHVS and FNYEAQ. The CDR3 length is 15 residues. The CDR3 nucleotides read TGTGCCAGCAGCTTAGGGAAGACAGGGGCCTACGAGCAGTACTTC. Translation gives CASSLGKTGAYEQYF.

This clonotype was seen many times. The chain carries TRBV5-1 and TRBJ2-7; 9 bases agree with TRBD2. The V and J ends lost 2 bases and 4 bases, in that order; junction bases with no gene match: 7. The CDR3 runs 15 residues. Germline loops: CDR1 SGHRS, CDR2 YFSETQ. For the CDR3, the DNA is TGCGCCAGCAGCTTTAGCAGCGGGGGGCCTTACGAGCAGTACTTC. Protein: CASSFSSGGPYEQYF.

This clonotype was observed a handful of times. The gene calls are TRBV20-1 and TRBJ2-7; no definite D call. The CDR3 runs to 15 residues. The germline V gene encodes CDR1 DFQATT and CDR2 SNEGSKA (reference sequence). V dropped 0 bases and J dropped 6 bases, with 18 bases sitting between them. The CDR3 spells CSARDEVTSVVEQYF. The CDR3 DNA is TGCAGTGCTAGAGATGAGGTTACCTCGGTCGTCGAGCAGTACTTC.

In its sample, this clonotype was seen a few times. The chain joins TRBV7-2 to TRBJ2-2; TRBD2 might be the D (5 bases). V was clipped by 3 bases and J by 6 bases, with 14 bases between them. The germline V gene has CDR1 SGHTA and CDR2 FQGNSA. This CDR3 comprises 15 residues. In DNA, the CDR3 is TGTGCCAGCAGCTTTGGAACGGGGTCCTCCGGGGAGCTGTTTTTT. This translates into CASSFGTGSSGELFF.

V gene TRBV7-9 combines with J gene TRBJ2-5, with 8 bases aligning to TRBD2. Germline V gene lookup returns CDR1 SEHNR and CDR2 FQNEAQ (reference sequence). This CDR3 is 15 amino acids long. V was clipped by 7 bases and J by 4 bases; unmatched bases: 11. The CDR3 nucleotides are TGTGCCAGCACCCTGCGGGGGGCCAAGGGAGAGACCCAGTACTTC. Protein product: CASTLRGAKGETQYF. Full variable domain (rest looked up from reference TRBV7-9 and TRBJ2-5): DTGVSQNPRHKITKRGQNVTFRCDPISEHNRLYWYRQTLGQGPEFLTYFQNEAQLEKSRLLSDRFSAERPKGSFSTLEIQRTEQGDSAMYLCASTLRGAKGETQYFGPGTRLLVL.

In its sample, this clonotype was seen many times. V is TRBV12-3 or TRBV12-4 and J is TRBJ2-2; no firm D call. The CDR3 has 13 amino acids. Trimming took 2 bases from V and 7 from J, leaving 8 bases between them. The CDR3 loop reads CASSLSWGGELFF. The CDR3 nucleotides read TGTGCCAGCAGTTTAAGTTGGGGCGGGGAGCTGTTTTTT.

This clonotype has a count of ten or more. The gene calls are TRBV7-2 and TRBJ1-1, with TRBD1 as a possible D gene (6 bases). The CDR3 contains 14 residues. V lost 5 bases, J lost 3 bases, and 13 bases lay in between. CDR1 is SGHTA, CDR2 FQGNSA, per germline. The CDR3 DNA reads as TGTGCCAGCAGCGCCGGAGGGGGGCACACTGAAGCTTTCTTT. Translated, it gives CASSAGGGHTEAFF.

This clonotype came up a few times. The chain has TRBV12-3 or TRBV12-4 and TRBJ2-7, with D hard to call. The CDR3 extends over 13 amino acids. Trimming left V 0 bases short and J 3 bases short, with 6 bases between. DNA for the CDR3: TGTGCCAGCAGTTTAGCGGCTAGCTACGAGCAGTACTTC. It specifies CASSLAASYEQYF.

This chain links TRBV27 with TRBJ1-5; no firm D call. This CDR3 is built from 14 residues. From germline, CDR1 is MNHEY and CDR2 SMNVEV (reference sequence). Trimming stripped 5 bases from V and 2 bases from J, with 10 bases between. CDR3 sequence (DNA): TGTGCCAGCAGTGATTTTCACGGCAATCAGCCCCAGCATTTT. It yields the protein CASSDFHGNQPQHF.

This clonotype has a count of ten or more. The chain links TRBV28 to TRBJ2-3; 8 bases are shared with TRBD2. The V gene end was trimmed by 2 bases and the J gene end by 4 bases; junction bases not matched to a gene: 5. The CDR3 is made up of 15 amino acids. Germline values: CDR1 MDHEN, CDR2 SYDVKM. In nucleotides, the CDR3 is TGTGCCAGCAGTTTACGACGGGGGGGCCCAGATACGCAGTATTTT. Its protein is CASSLRRGGPDTQYF. Filled out from reference TRBV28 and TRBJ2-3, the complete variable domain reads DVKVTQSSRYLVKRTGEKVFLECVQDMDHENMFWYRQDPGLGLRLIYFSYDVKMKEKGDIPEGYSVSREKKERFSLILESASTNQTSMYLCASSLRRGGPDTQYFGPGTRLTVL.

This chain connects TRBV27 to TRBJ2-1; 9 nucleotides line up with TRBD2. V shed 10 bases, J shed 2 bases, and the junction held 12 bases outside the gene matches. The CDR3 totals 16 residues. Germline assignment: CDR1 MNHEY and CDR2 SMNVEV (reference sequence). The CDR3 here is CATNGVAGVPYNEQFF. The CDR3 DNA follows: TGTGCCACCAACGGGGTAGCGGGGGTACCCTACAATGAGCAGTTCTTC.

This clonotype has ten or more counts. The V and J genes are TRBV4-1 and TRBJ2-1; possibly TRBD2 for D (5 bases). V lost 6 bases, J lost 4 bases, and 7 bases lay in between. Per the germline V gene, CDR1 is MGHRA and CDR2 is YSYEKL. CDR3 length equals 12 residues. The chain's CDR3 is CASRGGYNEQFF. The CDR3 DNA sequence: TGCGCCAGCAGGGGCGGGTACAATGAGCAGTTCTTC.

The J gene is TRBJ2-3, the V gene TRBV19; 12 nucleotides align to TRBD2. The CDR3 covers 17 residues. With 2 bases clipped from V and 3 bases from J, the junction kept 6 bases outside the gene matches. Germline-derived CDR1 and CDR2 are LNHDA and SQIVND (reference sequence). The CDR3 region has the DNA TGTGCCAGTAGTATAAGCCGACTAGCGGGGGAGACAGATACGCAGTATTTT. Encoded protein: CASSISRLAGETDTQYF.

A note on this clonotype: At one boundary the junction diverges from the germline segment, which might be a read error. The chain uses TRBV6-5 and TRBJ1-4; no reliable D call. The germline CDR1 and CDR2 sequences are MNHEY and SVGAGI. The CDR3 is 16 residues long. CDR3 amino acids: CASSYRAAPTNEKLFF. CDR3 bases: TGTGCCAGCAGTTACAGGGCAGCCCCAACTAATGAAAAATTGTTTTTT.

This clonotype turned up a few times. The chain carries TRBV7-6 and TRBJ2-3; 7 bases are shared with TRBD2. After removal of 3 bases from V and 0 bases from J, the junction contained 6 bases not matched to a gene. Germline V gene sequence: CDR1 SGHVS, CDR2 FNYEAQ. This CDR3 is built from 16 residues. The CDR3 loop is CASSLAPGGSTDTQYF. CDR3 coding DNA: TGTGCCAGCAGCTTGGCCCCGGGGGGTAGCACAGATACGCAGTATTTT.

In its sample, this clonotype was seen many times. V gene TRBV6-2 or TRBV6-3 combines with J gene TRBJ2-1, with a tentative D call TRBD1 (5 bases). V lost 1 base and J 4 bases, leaving 11 bases between the germline ends. The CDR3 spans 15 residues. Germline V CDR1 and CDR2: MNHEY, SVGEGT. In DNA, the CDR3 is TGTGCCAGCAGTTACTTGGCAGGGAATTACAATGAGCAGTTCTTC. Translating gives CASSYLAGNYNEQFF.

V gene TRBV29-1 combines with J gene TRBJ1-1; 7 bases are shared with TRBD1. Germline assignment: CDR1 SQVTM and CDR2 ANQGSEA. This CDR3 contains 14 residues. The junction had 10 bases not matched to a gene; V was cut back by 7 bases and J by 2 bases. This CDR3 is CSGNTGERNTEAFF. CDR3 sequence (DNA): TGCAGCGGTAACACAGGGGAAAGAAACACTGAAGCTTTCTTT.

The chain joins TRBV6-2 or TRBV6-3 to TRBJ1-5; 12 positions match TRBD1. With 6 bases clipped from V and 7 bases from J, the junction kept 13 bases outside the gene matches. The CDR3 sequence is 17 residues long. CDR1 and CDR2 from the germline V gene are MNHEY and SVGEGT. The CDR3 sequence is CASRGTGGADWGQPQHF. The CDR3 DNA sequence: TGTGCCAGCAGGGGGACAGGGGGCGCGGATTGGGGACAGCCCCAGCATTTT.

The rearrangement joins TRBV12-3 or TRBV12-4 to TRBJ2-5; D ambiguous. CDR3 length: 13 amino acids. With 5 bases removed from V and 2 bases from J, the gap between germline ends came to 9 bases. The CDR3 DNA is TGTGCCAGCAGTCCGTATTTACAAGAGACCCAGTACTTC. Translating it yields CASSPYLQETQYF.

The chain combines TRBV6-1 with TRBJ1-5; 8 bases map to TRBD1. There are 15 residues in the CDR3. The germline V gene encodes CDR1 MNHNS and CDR2 SASEGT. Trimming cost V 7 bases and J 5 bases; bases outside gene matches: 10. Written as DNA, the CDR3 is TGTGCCAGCACCACGGACAGGGCGGTTTATCAGCCCCAGCATTTT. Protein sequence: CASTTDRAVYQPQHF.

This clonotype was seen a few times. The chain carries TRBV6-1 and TRBJ2-7; 9 bases map to TRBD2. Per germline, CDR1 MNHNS and CDR2 SASEGT. This CDR3 comprises 15 residues. With V trimmed by 6 bases and J by 2 bases, 8 bases remained unmatched. This CDR3 reads CASRTPGLAPYEQYF. Written as DNA, the CDR3 is TGTGCCAGCAGGACCCCGGGACTAGCTCCCTACGAGCAGTACTTC.

On this clonotype: This may stem from a read error, because a much larger clone lies one nucleotide away. The chain is built from TRBV4-1 and TRBJ2-7; D gene uncertain. V was cut by 4 bases and J by 2 bases, with 15 bases left in between. The CDR3 length is 15 residues. CDR1 is MGHRA, CDR2 YSYEKL, per germline. CDR3 nucleotide sequence: TGCGCCAGCAGCCGTACCCAAACCGAACCCTACGAGCAGTACTTC. Encoded protein: CASSRTQTEPYEQYF.

The chain links TRBV5-1 to TRBJ1-1; TRBD1 agrees at 9 bases. V lost 3 bases to trimming and J lost 1 base; unmatched junction nucleotides: 10. Germline CDR1 SGHRS, CDR2 YFSETQ. This CDR3 is built from 17 residues. CDR3 bases: TGCGCCAGCAGCTGGGACAGGGAATGGCAGCCGAACACTGAAGCTTTCTTT. This translates into CASSWDREWQPNTEAFF. Full variable domain (missing parts from reference TRBV5-1 and TRBJ1-1): KAGVTQTPRYLIKTRGQQVTLSCSPISGHRSVSWYQQTPGQGLQFLFEYFSETQRNKGNFPGRFSGRQFSNSRSEMNVSTLELGDSALYLCASSWDREWQPNTEAFFGQGTRLTVV.

The chain is built from TRBV29-1 and TRBJ2-2; D gene ambiguous. CDR1 and CDR2 from the germline V gene are SQVTM and ANQGSEA. This CDR3 region has 15 residues. The V end was cut by 0 bases, the J end by 1 base, with 9 bases between. In nucleotides, the CDR3 is TGCAGCGTTGAAGATCCATCCCAGAACACCGGGGAGCTGTTTTTT. This gives the protein CSVEDPSQNTGELFF.

This clonotype was found once. A much larger clone lies a single base off, so this may be a read error. The J gene is TRBJ2-5, the V gene TRBV13, with D perhaps matching TRBD1 or TRBD2 (5 bases each). Germline lookup yields CDR1 PRHDT and CDR2 FYEKMQ (reference sequence). The CDR3 extends over 12 amino acids. The CDR3 reads CASSLGEGTKYF. The CDR3 DNA reads TGTGCCAGCAGCTTAGGCGAGGGGACCAAGTACTTC.

This clonotype was observed many times. The rearrangement joins TRBV19 to TRBJ1-1, with D perhaps TRBD1 (5 bases). The CDR3 spans 15 residues. Trimming removed 5 bases from V and 2 bases from J, with 15 bases in between. Germline V gene lookup returns CDR1 LNHDA and CDR2 SQIVND (reference sequence). As DNA, the CDR3 is TGTGCCAGTAGTGGGGCAGGTGCTGGCAACACTGAAGCTTTCTTT. As protein: CASSGAGAGNTEAFF.

The chain carries TRBV9 and TRBJ2-3; TRBD2 matches 13 bases. The length of the CDR3 is 16 residues. CDR1 and CDR2 (germline): SGDLS, YYNGEE. V lost 2 bases, J lost 4 bases, and 4 bases stayed unmatched. The CDR3 sequence is CASSVLLAGGPDTQYF. CDR3 DNA sequence: TGTGCCAGCAGCGTCCTACTAGCGGGGGGGCCAGATACGCAGTATTTT.